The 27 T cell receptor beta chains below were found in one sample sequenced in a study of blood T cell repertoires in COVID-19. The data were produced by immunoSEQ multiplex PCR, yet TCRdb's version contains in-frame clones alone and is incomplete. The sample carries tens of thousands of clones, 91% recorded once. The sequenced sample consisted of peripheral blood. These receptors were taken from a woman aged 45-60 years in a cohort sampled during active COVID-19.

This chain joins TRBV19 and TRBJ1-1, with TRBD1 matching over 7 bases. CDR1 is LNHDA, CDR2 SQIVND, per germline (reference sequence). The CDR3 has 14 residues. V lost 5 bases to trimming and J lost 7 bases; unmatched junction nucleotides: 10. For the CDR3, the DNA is TGTGCCAGTAGTCCCACAGGGGCCGATGTTGAAGCTTTCTTT. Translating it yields CASSPTGADVEAFF. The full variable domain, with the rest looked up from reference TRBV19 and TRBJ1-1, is DGGITQSPKYLFRKEGQNVTLSCEQNLNHDAMYWYRQDPGQGLRLIYYSQIVNDFQKGDIAEGYSVSREKKESFPLTVTSAQKNPTAFYLCASSPTGADVEAFFGQGTRLTVV.

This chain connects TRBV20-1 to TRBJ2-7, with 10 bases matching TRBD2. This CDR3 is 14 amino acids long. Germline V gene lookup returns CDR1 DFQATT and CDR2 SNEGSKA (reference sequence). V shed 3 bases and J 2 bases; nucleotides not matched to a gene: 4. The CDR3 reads CSASASGSPYEQYF. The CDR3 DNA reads TGCAGTGCTAGTGCTAGCGGGAGCCCCTACGAGCAGTACTTC.

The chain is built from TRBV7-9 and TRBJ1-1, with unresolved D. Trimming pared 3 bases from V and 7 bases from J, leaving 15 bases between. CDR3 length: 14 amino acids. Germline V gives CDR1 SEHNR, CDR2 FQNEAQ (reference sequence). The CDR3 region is CASSFKSSVLEAFF. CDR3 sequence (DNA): TGTGCCAGCAGCTTTAAAAGTAGCGTTCTTGAAGCTTTCTTT.

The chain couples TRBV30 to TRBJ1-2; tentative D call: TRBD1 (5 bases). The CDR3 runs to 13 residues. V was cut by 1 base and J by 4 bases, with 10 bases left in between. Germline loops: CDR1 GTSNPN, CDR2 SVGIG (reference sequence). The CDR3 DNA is TGTGCCTGGAGTGACGGACACCGCTATGGCTACACCTTC. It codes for CAWSDGHRYGYTF.

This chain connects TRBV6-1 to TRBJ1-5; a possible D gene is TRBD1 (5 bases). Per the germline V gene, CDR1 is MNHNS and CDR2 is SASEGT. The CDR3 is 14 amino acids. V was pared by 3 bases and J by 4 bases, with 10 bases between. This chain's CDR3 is CASSDRARNQPQHF. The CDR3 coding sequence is TGTGCCAGCAGTGACAGGGCTCGTAATCAGCCCCAGCATTTT.

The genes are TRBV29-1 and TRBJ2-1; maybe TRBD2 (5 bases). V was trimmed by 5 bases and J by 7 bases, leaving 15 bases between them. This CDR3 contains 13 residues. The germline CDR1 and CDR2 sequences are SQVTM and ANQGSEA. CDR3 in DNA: TGCAGCGTTAGGAGCGGAGCTGGGAATGAGCAGTTCTTC. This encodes CSVRSGAGNEQFF.

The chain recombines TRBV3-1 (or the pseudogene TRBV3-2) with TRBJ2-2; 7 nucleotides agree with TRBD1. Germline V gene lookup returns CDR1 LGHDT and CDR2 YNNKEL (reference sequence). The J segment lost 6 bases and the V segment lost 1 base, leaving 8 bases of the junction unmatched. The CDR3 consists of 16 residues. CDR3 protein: CASSQGGRGPSGELFF. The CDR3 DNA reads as TGTGCCAGCAGCCAAGGAGGTAGGGGGCCGTCCGGGGAGCTGTTTTTT.

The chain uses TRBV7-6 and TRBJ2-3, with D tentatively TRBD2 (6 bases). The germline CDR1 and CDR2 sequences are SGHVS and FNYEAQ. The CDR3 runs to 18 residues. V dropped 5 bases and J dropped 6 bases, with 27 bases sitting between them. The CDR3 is CASSPTRRGIIAADTQYF. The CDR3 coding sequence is TGTGCCAGCAGCCCGACCCGTCGGGGCATAATAGCGGCGGATACGCAGTATTTT.

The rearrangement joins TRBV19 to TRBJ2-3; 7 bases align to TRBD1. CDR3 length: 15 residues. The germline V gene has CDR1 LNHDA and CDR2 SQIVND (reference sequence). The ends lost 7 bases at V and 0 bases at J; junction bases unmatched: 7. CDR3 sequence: CASMDRSLSTDTQYF. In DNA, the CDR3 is TGTGCCAGTATGGACAGGAGCCTTAGCACAGATACGCAGTATTTT.

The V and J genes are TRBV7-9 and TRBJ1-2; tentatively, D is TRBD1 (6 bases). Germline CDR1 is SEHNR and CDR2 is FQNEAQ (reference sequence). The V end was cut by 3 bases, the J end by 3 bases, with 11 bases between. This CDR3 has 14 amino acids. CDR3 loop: CASSLGGQDYGYTF. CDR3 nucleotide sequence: TGTGCCAGCAGCTTGGGGGGGCAGGACTATGGCTACACCTTC.

The CDR3 spells CASSLGTSGYNEQFF. The CDR3 bases are TGTGCCAGCAGCTTGGGGACTAGTGGATACAATGAGCAGTTCTTC. The chain is built from TRBV5-8 and TRBJ2-1, with 7 bases matching TRBD2. Germline V gene data show CDR1 as SGHTS and CDR2 as YDEGEE. Trimming removed 0 bases from V and 4 bases from J; junction bases left unmatched: 4. The CDR3 extends over 15 amino acids.

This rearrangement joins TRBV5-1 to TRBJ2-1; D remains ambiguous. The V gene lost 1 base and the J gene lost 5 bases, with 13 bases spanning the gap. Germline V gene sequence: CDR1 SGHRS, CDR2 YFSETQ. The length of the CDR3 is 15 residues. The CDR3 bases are TGCGCCAGCAGCTTGCCCCAGGTATCGGACAATGAGCAGTTCTTC. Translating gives CASSLPQVSDNEQFF.

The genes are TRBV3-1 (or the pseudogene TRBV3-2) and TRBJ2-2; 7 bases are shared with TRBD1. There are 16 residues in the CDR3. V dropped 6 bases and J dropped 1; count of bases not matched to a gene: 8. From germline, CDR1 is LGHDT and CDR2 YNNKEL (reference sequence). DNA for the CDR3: TGTGCCAGCAGGCCCCAGGGGGATTGGAACACCGGGGAGCTGTTTTTT. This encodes CASRPQGDWNTGELFF.

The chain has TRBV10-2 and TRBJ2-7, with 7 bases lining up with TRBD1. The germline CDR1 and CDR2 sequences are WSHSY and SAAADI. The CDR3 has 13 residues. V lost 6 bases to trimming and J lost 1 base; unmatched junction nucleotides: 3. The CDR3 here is CASRQGPSYEQYF. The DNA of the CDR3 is TGCGCCAGCAGACAGGGGCCTTCCTACGAGCAGTACTTC.

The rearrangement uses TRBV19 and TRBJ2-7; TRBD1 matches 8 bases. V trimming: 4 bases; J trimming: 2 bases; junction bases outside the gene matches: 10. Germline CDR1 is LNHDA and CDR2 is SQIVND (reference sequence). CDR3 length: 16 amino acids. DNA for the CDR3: TGTGCCAGTAGTAAGTGGGGAGACAGGGGACCCTACGAGCAGTACTTC. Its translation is CASSKWGDRGPYEQYF.

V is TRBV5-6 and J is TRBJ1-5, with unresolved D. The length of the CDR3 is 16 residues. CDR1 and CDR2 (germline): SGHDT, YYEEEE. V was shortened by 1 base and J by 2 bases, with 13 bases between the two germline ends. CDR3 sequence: CASSLRPGRGNQPQHF. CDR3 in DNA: TGTGCCAGCAGCTTGAGGCCGGGAAGGGGCAATCAGCCCCAGCATTTT.

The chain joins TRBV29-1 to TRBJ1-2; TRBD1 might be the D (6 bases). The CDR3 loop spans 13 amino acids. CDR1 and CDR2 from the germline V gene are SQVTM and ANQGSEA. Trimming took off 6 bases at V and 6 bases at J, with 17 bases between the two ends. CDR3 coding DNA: TGCAGCGTCACACAGGGTGGTGTAGATGGCTACACCTTC. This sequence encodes CSVTQGGVDGYTF.

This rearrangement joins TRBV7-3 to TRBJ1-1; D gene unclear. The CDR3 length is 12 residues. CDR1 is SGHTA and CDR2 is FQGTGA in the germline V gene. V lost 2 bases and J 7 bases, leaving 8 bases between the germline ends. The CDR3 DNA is TGTGCCAGCAGCTTAGGGTCAGGTGAAGCTTTCTTT. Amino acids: CASSLGSGEAFF.

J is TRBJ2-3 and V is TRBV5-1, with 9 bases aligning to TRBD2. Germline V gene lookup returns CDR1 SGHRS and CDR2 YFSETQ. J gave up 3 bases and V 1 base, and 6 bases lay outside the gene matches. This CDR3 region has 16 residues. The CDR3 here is CASSLSAGGPTDTQYF. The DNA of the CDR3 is TGCGCCAGCAGCTTGAGTGCGGGGGGGCCGACAGATACGCAGTATTTT.

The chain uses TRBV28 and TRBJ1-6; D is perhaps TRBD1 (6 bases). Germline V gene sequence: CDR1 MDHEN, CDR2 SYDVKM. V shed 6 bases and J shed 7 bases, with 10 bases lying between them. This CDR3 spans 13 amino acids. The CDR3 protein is CASSLDRNSPLHF. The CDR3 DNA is TGTGCCAGCAGCCTCGACAGGAATTCACCCCTCCACTTT.

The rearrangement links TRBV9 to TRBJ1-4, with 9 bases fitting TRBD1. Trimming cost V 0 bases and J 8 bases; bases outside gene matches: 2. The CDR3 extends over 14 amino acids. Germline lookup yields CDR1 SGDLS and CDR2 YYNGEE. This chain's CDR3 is CASSVGTGAEKLFF. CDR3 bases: TGTGCCAGCAGCGTAGGGACAGGGGCGGAAAAACTGTTTTTT.

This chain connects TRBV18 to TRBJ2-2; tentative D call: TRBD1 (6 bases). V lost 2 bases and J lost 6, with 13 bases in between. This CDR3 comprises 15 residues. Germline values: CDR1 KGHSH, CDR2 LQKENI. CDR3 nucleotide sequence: TGTGCCAGCTCACCAAGGACAGCCACACCCGGGGAGCTGTTTTTT. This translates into CASSPRTATPGELFF.

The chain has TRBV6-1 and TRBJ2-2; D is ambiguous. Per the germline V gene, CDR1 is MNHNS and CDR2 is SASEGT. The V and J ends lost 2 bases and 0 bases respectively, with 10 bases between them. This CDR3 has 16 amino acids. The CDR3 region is CASSEIVRPNTGELFF. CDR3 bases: TGTGCCAGCAGTGAAATCGTCAGGCCGAACACCGGGGAGCTGTTTTTT.

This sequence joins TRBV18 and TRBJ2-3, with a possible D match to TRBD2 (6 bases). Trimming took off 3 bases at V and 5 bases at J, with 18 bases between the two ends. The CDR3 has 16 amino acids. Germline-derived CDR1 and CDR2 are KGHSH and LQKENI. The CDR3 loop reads CASSPRRGRRVDTQYF. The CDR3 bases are TGTGCCAGCTCACCCCGACGAGGGAGGCGAGTAGATACGCAGTATTTT.

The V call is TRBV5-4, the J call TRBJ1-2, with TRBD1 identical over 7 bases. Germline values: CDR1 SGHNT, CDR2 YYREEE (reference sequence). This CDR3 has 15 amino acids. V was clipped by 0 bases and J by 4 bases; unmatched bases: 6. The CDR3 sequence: CASSLDQTGAYGYTF. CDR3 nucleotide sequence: TGTGCCAGCAGCTTGGACCAAACAGGGGCCTATGGCTACACCTTC.

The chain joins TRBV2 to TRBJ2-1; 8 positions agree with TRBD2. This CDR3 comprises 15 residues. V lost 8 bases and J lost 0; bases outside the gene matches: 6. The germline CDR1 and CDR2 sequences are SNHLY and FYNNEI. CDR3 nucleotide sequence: TGTGCCAGCCGGGAGGGACTGCCCTCCTACAATGAGCAGTTCTTC. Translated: CASREGLPSYNEQFF.

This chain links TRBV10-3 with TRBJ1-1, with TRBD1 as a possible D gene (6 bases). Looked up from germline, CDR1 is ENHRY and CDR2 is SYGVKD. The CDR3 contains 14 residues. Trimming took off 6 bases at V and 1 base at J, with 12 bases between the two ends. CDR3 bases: TGTGCCATCAGGAAACAGGGCCAGAACACTGAAGCTTTCTTT. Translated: CAIRKQGQNTEAFF.